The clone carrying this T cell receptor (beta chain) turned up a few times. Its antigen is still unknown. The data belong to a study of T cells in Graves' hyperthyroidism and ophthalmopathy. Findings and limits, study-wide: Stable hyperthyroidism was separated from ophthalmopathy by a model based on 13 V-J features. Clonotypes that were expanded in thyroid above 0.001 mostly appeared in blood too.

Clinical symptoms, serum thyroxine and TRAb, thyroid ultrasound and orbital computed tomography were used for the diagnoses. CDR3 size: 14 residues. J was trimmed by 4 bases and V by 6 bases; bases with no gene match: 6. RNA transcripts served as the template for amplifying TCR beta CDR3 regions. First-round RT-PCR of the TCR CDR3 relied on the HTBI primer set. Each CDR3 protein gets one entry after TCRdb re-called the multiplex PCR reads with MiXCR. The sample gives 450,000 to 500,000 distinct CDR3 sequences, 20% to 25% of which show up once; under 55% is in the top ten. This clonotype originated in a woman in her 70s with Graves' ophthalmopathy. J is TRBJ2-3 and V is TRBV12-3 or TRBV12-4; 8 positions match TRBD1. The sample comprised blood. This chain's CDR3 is CASSNGQGADTQYF. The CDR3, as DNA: TGTGCCAGCAGCAATGGACAGGGCGCAGATACGCAGTATTTT.